This T cell receptor beta chain was recorded in a study of OX40 agonist ivuxolimab in advanced cancers. Study results and caveats: Relative to CD4+ cells, CD8+ T cells on average had more expanded clones.

The CDR3 spans 16 residues. Germline CDR1 and CDR2: LNHDA and SQIVND (reference sequence). The V and J ends lost 4 bases and 4 bases, in that order; junction bases with no gene match: 12. For this clone: Antigen: not known.

Clones were sequenced by immunoSEQ multiplex PCR, and TCRdb holds only the in-frame ones, with some missing. The sample consists of 50,000 to 65,000 clones, 85% to 90% of them appearing once. The chain has TRBV19 and TRBJ1-2; 7 bases are shared with TRBD1. The sequencing used CD4+ or CD8+ T cells sorted from blood, collected in a trial of the OX40 agonist ivuxolimab. The source is an adult with an advanced solid tumor such as melanoma, head and neck, liver or kidney cancer. The CDR3 region has the DNA TGTGCCAGTAGTACCGGGACAGCCTGGGATCCCTATGGCTACACCTTC. Its translation is CASSTGTAWDPYGYTF.